The 19 T cell receptor beta chains in this list originate from one sample, sequenced in a study of shared clonotypes between healthy human individuals. Produced via immunoSEQ multiplex PCR; TCRdb's table is partial and in-frame only. The table has 2 million to 3 million clones, over 85% seen once. The sequenced material came from naive CD4+ T cells from PBMCs. Subset in this sample: CD45RA+ positively selected. Receptors were obtained from a man aged 18-30 years in good health. Some clones in this sample may be carry-over from other donors' samples.

As to this clone: The sample holds other DNA sequences that translate to the same CDR3. V usage is TRBV2 and J usage is TRBJ2-2; 7 bases line up with TRBD1. The CDR3 has 15 amino acids. The trim removed 6 bases at V and 2 bases at J, leaving 6 bases unmatched. Germline loops: CDR1 SNHLY, CDR2 FYNNEI. DNA of the CDR3: TGTGCCAGCAGAACCGGGACAGCAAACACCGGGGAGCTGTTTTTT. It specifies CASRTGTANTGELFF.

This sequence joins TRBV20-1 and TRBJ1-2; D is unresolved. Trimming took 3 bases from V and 3 from J, leaving 5 bases between them. CDR3 size: 11 residues. Germline V gene data show CDR1 as DFQATT and CDR2 as SNEGSKA (reference sequence). CDR3 in DNA: TGCAGTGCTAGTCGTCACTATGGCTACACCTTC. This gives the protein CSASRHYGYTF.

This chain connects TRBV2 to TRBJ1-3; no firm D call. The CDR3 is 15 amino acids. Germline CDR1 SNHLY, CDR2 FYNNEI. V lost 4 bases, J lost 4 bases, and 14 bases lay in between. The CDR3 protein is CASSGAGGSGNTIYF. In DNA, the CDR3 is TGTGCCAGCAGTGGGGCTGGTGGGTCCGGAAACACCATATATTTT.

V and J are TRBV4-1 and TRBJ1-3, with D unresolved. The CDR3 is 13 residues long. V gave up 0 bases and J gave up 6 bases, with 6 bases separating them. CDR1 and CDR2 (germline): MGHRA, YSYEKL. The DNA for the CDR3 is TGCGCCAGCAGCCAAGATGCCCAAAACACCATATATTTT. It codes for CASSQDAQNTIYF.

The chain couples TRBV30 to TRBJ2-2; D is possibly TRBD1 or TRBD2 (5 bases each). The CDR3 sequence is 13 residues long. V was pared by 3 bases and J by 1 base, with 6 bases between. Per the germline V gene, CDR1 is GTSNPN and CDR2 is SVGIG (reference sequence). The CDR3 loop is CAWRRGNTGELFF. In DNA form, the CDR3 reads TGTGCCTGGAGGAGGGGGAACACCGGGGAGCTGTTTTTT.

The V gene is TRBV28, the J gene TRBJ1-2; unclear D gene. V lost 2 bases to trimming and J lost 8 bases, with 12 bases between them. Germline V gives CDR1 MDHEN, CDR2 SYDVKM. The CDR3 length is 13 residues. CDR3 residues: CASSLELAVGYTF. CDR3 sequence (DNA): TGTGCCAGCAGTTTAGAGCTCGCGGTCGGCTACACCTTC.

This chain joins TRBV11-1 and TRBJ2-1; 8 nucleotides agree with TRBD2. The germline V gene encodes CDR1 SGHAT and CDR2 FQDESV (reference sequence). The ends lost 8 bases at V and 10 bases at J; junction bases unmatched: 10. The CDR3 covers 13 residues. In nucleotides, the CDR3 is TGTGCCAGCTCCTGGGAAGCGGGAGCGGAGCAGTTCTTC. Translation: CASSWEAGAEQFF.

The V gene is TRBV7-2, the J gene TRBJ1-3, with 10 bases lining up with TRBD1. CDR3 size: 16 residues. CDR1 is SGHTA, CDR2 FQGNSA, per germline. The V gene end was trimmed by 1 base and the J gene end by 4 bases; junction bases not matched to a gene: 4. CDR3 amino acids: CASSLVGTGAGNTIYF. The DNA of the CDR3 is TGTGCCAGCAGCTTAGTGGGGACAGGGGCGGGAAACACCATATATTTT.

The chain recombines TRBV4-1 with TRBJ1-4, with D hard to call. CDR3 size: 16 residues. The V gene lost 0 bases and the J gene lost 3 bases, with 11 bases spanning the gap. In germline, CDR1 is MGHRA, CDR2 YSYEKL. CDR3 bases: TGCGCCAGCAGCCAAGATAAGAGTGGATCTAATGAAAAACTGTTTTTT. Translated: CASSQDKSGSNEKLFF.

This chain uses TRBV5-1 with TRBJ2-7; D is uncertain. The CDR3 has 14 residues. V gave up 0 bases and J gave up 0 bases, with 7 bases separating them. From germline, CDR1 is SGHRS and CDR2 YFSETQ. CDR3 region: CASSLVGLSYEQYF. The CDR3 nucleotides are TGCGCCAGCAGCTTGGTGGGTCTCTCCTACGAGCAGTACTTC.

The chain is built from TRBV28 and TRBJ2-7; TRBD1 matches at 7 bases. The CDR3 consists of 15 residues. Germline V gene lookup returns CDR1 MDHEN and CDR2 SYDVKM. Trimming cost V 5 bases and J 3 bases; bases outside gene matches: 10. The CDR3 region is CASSITDRALYEQYF. CDR3 coding DNA: TGTGCCAGCAGTATTACCGACAGGGCCCTCTACGAGCAGTACTTC.

The chain recombines TRBV5-1 with TRBJ1-3, with 10 bases identical to TRBD1. Per germline, CDR1 SGHRS and CDR2 YFSETQ. The CDR3 length is 15 residues. The J segment lost 7 bases and the V segment lost 4 bases, leaving 8 bases of the junction unmatched. The CDR3 region has the DNA TGCGCCAGCAGCCTGGGGGACAGGGGTAGGAACACCATATATTTT. Protein product: CASSLGDRGRNTIYF.

CDR3 sequence (DNA): TGCGCCAGCAGCTTGCAGGGGGCATTTGGAAACACCATATATTTT. This translates into CASSLQGAFGNTIYF. The V and J genes are TRBV5-1 and TRBJ1-3; 8 nucleotides line up with TRBD1. V dropped 1 base and J dropped 3; count of bases not matched to a gene: 3. Germline CDR1 reads SGHRS; CDR2 reads YFSETQ. The CDR3 has 15 residues.

This clone was observed once. The V gene is TRBV2, the J gene TRBJ2-2; 11 bases are a match to TRBD1. In germline, CDR1 is SNHLY, CDR2 FYNNEI. V trimming: 6 bases; J trimming: 4 bases; junction bases outside the gene matches: 4. CDR3 length: 15 residues. CDR3 coding DNA: TGTGCCAGCAGGTCCGGGACAGGGGGCACCGGGGAGCTGTTTTTT. This gives the protein CASRSGTGGTGELFF.

The genes are TRBV7-9 and TRBJ2-1; the match to TRBD1 covers 10 bases. The V and J ends lost 5 bases and 5 bases, in that order; junction bases with no gene match: 9. Germline values: CDR1 SEHNR, CDR2 FQNEAQ (reference sequence). The CDR3 contains 16 residues. For the CDR3, the DNA is TGTGCCAGCAGCCTCCGCCGACAGGGGGCACACAATGAGCAGTTCTTC. Translated: CASSLRRQGAHNEQFF.

This chain uses TRBV5-4 with TRBJ2-2; unclear D gene. The CDR3 is made up of 16 amino acids. V dropped 1 base and J dropped 3 bases, with 13 bases sitting between them. Germline loops: CDR1 SGHNT, CDR2 YYREEE (reference sequence). The CDR3 region has the DNA TGTGCCAGCAGCTTGAGTCTATCCCTAGACACCGGGGAGCTGTTTTTT. This codes for CASSLSLSLDTGELFF. Full variable domain (rest looked up from reference TRBV5-4 and TRBJ2-2): ETGVTQSPTHLIKTRGQQVTLRCSSQSGHNTVSWYQQALGQGPQFIFQYYREEENGRGNFPPRFSGLQFPNYSSELNVNALELDDSALYLCASSLSLSLDTGELFFGEGSRLTVL.

The gene calls are TRBV7-9 and TRBJ2-5; 8 nucleotides align to TRBD2. J lost 5 bases, V lost 2 bases, and 10 bases had no gene match. The germline V gene encodes CDR1 SEHNR and CDR2 FQNEAQ (reference sequence). This CDR3 has 16 amino acids. CDR3 coding DNA: TGTGCCAGCAGCTTACGAGTCGCGGGGGGCAGGGAGACCCAGTACTTC. Protein sequence: CASSLRVAGGRETQYF.

On this clone: The sample holds other DNA sequences that translate to the same CDR3. V usage is TRBV6-1 and J usage is TRBJ2-7; 8 nucleotides match TRBD1. V lost 0 bases to trimming and J lost 3 bases; unmatched junction nucleotides: 1. CDR3 length: 14 amino acids. The V gene's germline CDR1 is MNHNS and CDR2 SASEGT. DNA of the CDR3: TGTGCCAGCAGTGAAGCCGGACAGGGCTACGAGCAGTACTTC. Its protein product is CASSEAGQGYEQYF.

This chain joins TRBV2 and TRBJ1-6; D is ambiguous. The germline V and J ends were trimmed by 5 bases and 0 bases, with 5 bases remaining between them. Germline CDR1 and CDR2: SNHLY and FYNNEI. The CDR3 has 14 amino acids. The CDR3 is CASSQSSYNSPLHF. In DNA, the CDR3 is TGTGCCAGCAGTCAGAGCTCCTATAATTCACCCCTCCACTTT.